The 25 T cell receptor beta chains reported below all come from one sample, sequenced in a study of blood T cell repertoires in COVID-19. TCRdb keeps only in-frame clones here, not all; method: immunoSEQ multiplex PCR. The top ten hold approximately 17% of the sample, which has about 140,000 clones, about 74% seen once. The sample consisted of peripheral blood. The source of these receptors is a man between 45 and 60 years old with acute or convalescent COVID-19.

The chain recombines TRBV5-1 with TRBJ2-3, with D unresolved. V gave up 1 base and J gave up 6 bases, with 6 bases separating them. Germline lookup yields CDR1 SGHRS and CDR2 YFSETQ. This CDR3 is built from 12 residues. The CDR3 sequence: CASSLKEDTQYF. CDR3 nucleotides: TGCGCCAGCAGCTTGAAAGAGGATACGCAGTATTTT. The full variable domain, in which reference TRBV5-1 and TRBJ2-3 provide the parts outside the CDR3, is KAGVTQTPRYLIKTRGQQVTLSCSPISGHRSVSWYQQTPGQGLQFLFEYFSETQRNKGNFPGRFSGRQFSNSRSEMNVSTLELGDSALYLCASSLKEDTQYFGPGTRLTVL.

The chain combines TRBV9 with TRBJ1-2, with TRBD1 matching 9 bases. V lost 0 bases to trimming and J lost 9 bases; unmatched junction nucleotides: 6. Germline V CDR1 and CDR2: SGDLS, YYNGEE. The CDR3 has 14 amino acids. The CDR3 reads CASSVDGTGFSYTF. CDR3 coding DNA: TGTGCCAGCAGCGTAGACGGGACAGGGTTTAGCTACACCTTC.

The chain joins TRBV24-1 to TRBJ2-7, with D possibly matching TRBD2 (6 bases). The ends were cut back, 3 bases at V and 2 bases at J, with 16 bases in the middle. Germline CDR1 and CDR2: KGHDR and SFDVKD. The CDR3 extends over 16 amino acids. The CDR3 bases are TGTGCCACCAGTGATCCTCGCTTCGGGAGAACCTACGAGCAGTACGTC. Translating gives CATSDPRFGRTYEQYV.

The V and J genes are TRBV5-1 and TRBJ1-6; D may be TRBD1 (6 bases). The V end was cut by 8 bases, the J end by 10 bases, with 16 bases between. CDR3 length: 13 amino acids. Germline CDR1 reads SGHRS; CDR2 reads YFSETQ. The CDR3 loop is CASSTGHGSPLHF. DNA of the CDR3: TGCGCCAGTTCTACGGGACATGGGTCACCCCTCCACTTT.

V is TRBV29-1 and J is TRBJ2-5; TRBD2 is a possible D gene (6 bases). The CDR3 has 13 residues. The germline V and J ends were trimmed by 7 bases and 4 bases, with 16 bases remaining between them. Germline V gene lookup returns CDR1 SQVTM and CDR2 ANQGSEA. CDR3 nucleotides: TGCAGCGCCGGCGATCGGGGAGGAGAGACCCAGTACTTC. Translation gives CSAGDRGGETQYF.

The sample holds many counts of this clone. CDR3 amino acids: CASSQQRAGGQETQYF. CDR3 coding DNA: TGCGCCAGCAGCCAGCAGCGAGCGGGGGGCCAAGAGACCCAGTACTTC. This chain uses TRBV4-1 with TRBJ2-5, with 9 bases matching TRBD2. V shed 3 bases and J 1 base; nucleotides not matched to a gene: 6. CDR3 length equals 16 residues. Germline V gene data show CDR1 as MGHRA and CDR2 as YSYEKL.

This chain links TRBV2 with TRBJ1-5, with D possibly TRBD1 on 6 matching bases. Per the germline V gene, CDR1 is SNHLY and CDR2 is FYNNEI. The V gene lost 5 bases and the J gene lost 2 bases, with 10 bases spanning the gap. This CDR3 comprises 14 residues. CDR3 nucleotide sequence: TGTGCCAGCAGTAAGTCAGGGGGCAATCAGCCCCAGCATTTT. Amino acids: CASSKSGGNQPQHF.

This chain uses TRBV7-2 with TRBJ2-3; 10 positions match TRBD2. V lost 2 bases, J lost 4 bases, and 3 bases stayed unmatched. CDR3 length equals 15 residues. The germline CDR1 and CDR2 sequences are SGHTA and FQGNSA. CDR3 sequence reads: CASSLQRGGADTQYF. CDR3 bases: TGTGCCAGCAGCTTACAGCGGGGGGGGGCAGATACGCAGTATTTT.

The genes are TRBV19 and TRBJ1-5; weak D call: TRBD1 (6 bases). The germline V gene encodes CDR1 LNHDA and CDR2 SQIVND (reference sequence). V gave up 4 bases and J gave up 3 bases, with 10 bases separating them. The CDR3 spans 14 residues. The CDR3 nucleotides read TGTGCCAGTAGTACTGGACAGATCAATCAGCCCCAGCATTTT. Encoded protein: CASSTGQINQPQHF.

The CDR3 bases are TGCGCCAGCAGCCAAGCCATCACAGGGGGAGCGAATTCACCCCTCCACTTT. It specifies CASSQAITGGANSPLHF. The genes are TRBV4-1 and TRBJ1-6; 8 positions agree with TRBD1. This CDR3 has 17 amino acids. V trimming: 1 base; J trimming: 7 bases; junction bases outside the gene matches: 9. Germline V gene data show CDR1 as MGHRA and CDR2 as YSYEKL.

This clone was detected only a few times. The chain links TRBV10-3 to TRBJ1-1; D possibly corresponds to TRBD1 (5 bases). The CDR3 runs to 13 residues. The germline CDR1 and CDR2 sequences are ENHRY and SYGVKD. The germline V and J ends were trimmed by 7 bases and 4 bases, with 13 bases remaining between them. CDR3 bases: TGTGCCATCAAGCGGGGGGAGAGCACTGAAGCTTTCTTT. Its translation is CAIKRGESTEAFF.

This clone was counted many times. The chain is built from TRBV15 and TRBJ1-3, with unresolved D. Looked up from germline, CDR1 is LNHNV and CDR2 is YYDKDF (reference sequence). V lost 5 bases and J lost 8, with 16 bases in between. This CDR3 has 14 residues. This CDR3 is CATSVSSFGDTIYF. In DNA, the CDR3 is TGTGCCACCAGCGTATCATCATTCGGAGACACCATATATTTT.

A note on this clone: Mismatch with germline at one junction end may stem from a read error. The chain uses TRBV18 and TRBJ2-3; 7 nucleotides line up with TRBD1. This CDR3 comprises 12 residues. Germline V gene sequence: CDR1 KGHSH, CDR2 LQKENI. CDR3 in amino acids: CASSPNQGQRRF. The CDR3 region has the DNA TGTGCCAGCTCACCGAATCAGGGACAGCGCCGTTTT. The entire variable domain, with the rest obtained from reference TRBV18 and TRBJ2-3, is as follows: NAGVMQNPRHLVRRRGQEARLRCSPMKGHSHVYWYRQLPEEGLKFMVYLQKENIIDESGMPKERFSAEFPKEGPSILRIQQVVRGDSAAYFCASSPNQGQRRFGPGTRLTVL.

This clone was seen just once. The DNA for the CDR3 is TGTGCCAGCAGCCTGGACAGCTATGGCTACACCTTC. It yields the protein CASSLDSYGYTF. The chain links TRBV5-6 to TRBJ1-2; D is perhaps TRBD1 (6 bases). The CDR3 length is 12 residues. The germline V and J ends were trimmed by 4 bases and 4 bases, with 8 bases remaining between them. CDR1 is SGHDT and CDR2 is YYEEEE in the germline V gene.

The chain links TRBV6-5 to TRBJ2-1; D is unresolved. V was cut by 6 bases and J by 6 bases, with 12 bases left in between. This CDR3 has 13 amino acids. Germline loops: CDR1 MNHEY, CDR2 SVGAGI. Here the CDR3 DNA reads TGTGCCAGCAGGGATCGCGCAGGCAATGAGCAGTTCTTC. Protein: CASRDRAGNEQFF.

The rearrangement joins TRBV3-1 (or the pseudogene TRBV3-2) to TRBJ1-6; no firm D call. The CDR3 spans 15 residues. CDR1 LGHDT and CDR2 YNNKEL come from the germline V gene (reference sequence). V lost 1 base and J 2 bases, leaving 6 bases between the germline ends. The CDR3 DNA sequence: TGTGCCAGCAGCCAAGGGACTACCTATAATTCACCCCTCCACTTT. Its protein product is CASSQGTTYNSPLHF.

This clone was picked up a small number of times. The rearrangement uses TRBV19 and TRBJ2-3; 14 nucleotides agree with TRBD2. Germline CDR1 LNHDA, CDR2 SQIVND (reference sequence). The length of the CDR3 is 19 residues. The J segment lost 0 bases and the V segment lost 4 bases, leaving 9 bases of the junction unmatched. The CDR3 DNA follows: TGTGCCAGTAGTAAAGGACTAGCGGGGGGCCAAATCAGCACAGATACGCAGTATTTT. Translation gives CASSKGLAGGQISTDTQYF.

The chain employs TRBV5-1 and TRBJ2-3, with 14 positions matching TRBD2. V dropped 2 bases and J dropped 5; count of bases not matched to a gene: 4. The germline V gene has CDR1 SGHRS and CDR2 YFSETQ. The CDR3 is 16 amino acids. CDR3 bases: TGCGCCAGCAGCTTATCGGGACTAGCGGGGGTAGATACGCAGTATTTT. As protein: CASSLSGLAGVDTQYF. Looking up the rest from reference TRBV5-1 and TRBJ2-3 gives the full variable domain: KAGVTQTPRYLIKTRGQQVTLSCSPISGHRSVSWYQQTPGQGLQFLFEYFSETQRNKGNFPGRFSGRQFSNSRSEMNVSTLELGDSALYLCASSLSGLAGVDTQYFGPGTRLTVL.

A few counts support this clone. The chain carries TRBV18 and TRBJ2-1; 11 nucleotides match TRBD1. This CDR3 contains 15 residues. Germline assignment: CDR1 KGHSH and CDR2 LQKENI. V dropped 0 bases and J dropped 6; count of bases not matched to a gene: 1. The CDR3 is CASSPPGTGGNEQFF. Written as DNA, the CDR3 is TGTGCCAGCTCACCACCGGGGACAGGGGGCAATGAGCAGTTCTTC.

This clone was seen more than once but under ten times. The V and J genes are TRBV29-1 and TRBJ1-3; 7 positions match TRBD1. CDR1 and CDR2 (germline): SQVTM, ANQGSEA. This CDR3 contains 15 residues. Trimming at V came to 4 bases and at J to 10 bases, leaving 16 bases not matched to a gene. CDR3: CSVALDRTGGGTIYF. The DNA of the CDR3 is TGCAGCGTTGCCTTGGACAGGACCGGAGGGGGTACCATATATTTT.

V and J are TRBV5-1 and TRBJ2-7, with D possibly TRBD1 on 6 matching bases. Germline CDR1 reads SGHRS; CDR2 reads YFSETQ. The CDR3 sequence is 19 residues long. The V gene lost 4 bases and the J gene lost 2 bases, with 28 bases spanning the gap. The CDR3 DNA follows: TGCGCCAGCAGCCTGAGGCTAGGACCCCGGGACATTAGACCCTACGAGCAGTACGTC. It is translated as CASSLRLGPRDIRPYEQYV.

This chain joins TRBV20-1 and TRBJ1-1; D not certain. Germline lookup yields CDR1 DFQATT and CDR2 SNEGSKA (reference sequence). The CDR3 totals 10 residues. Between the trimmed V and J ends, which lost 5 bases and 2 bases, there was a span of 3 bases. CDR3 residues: CSAPNTEAFF. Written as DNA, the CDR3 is TGCAGTGCTCCTAACACTGAAGCTTTCTTT.

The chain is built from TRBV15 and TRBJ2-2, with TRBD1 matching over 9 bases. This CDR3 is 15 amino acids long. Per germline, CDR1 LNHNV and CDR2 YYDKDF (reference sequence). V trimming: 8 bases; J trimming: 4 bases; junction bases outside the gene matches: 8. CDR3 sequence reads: CATSGQGFSTGELFF. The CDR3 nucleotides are TGTGCCACCTCGGGACAGGGATTTAGCACCGGGGAGCTGTTTTTT.

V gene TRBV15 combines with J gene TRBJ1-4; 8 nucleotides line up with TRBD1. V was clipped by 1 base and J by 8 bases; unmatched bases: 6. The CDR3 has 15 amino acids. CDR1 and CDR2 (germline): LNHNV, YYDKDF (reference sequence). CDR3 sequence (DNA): TGTGCCACCAGCAGAGGGGAACAGGGGGAGGAAAAACTGTTTTTT. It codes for CATSRGEQGEEKLFF.

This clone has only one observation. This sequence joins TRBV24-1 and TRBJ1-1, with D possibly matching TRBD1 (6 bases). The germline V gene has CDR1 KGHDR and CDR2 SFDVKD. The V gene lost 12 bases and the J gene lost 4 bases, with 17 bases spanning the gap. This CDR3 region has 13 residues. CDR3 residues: CAGYRVESTEAFF. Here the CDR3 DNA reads TGTGCCGGCTACAGGGTCGAATCCACTGAAGCTTTCTTT.